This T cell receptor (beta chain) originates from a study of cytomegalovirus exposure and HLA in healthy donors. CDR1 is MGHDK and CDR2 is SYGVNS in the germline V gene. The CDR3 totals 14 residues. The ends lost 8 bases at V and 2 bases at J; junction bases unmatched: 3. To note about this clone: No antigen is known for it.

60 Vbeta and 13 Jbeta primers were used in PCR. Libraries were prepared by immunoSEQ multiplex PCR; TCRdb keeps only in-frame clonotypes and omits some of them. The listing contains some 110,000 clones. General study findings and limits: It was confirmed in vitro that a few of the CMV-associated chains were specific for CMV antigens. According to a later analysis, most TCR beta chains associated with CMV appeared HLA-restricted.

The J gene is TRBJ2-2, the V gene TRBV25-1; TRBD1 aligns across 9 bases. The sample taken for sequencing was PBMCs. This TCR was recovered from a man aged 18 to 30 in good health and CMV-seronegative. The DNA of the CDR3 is TGTGCCAGCCTGGGACAGGGAAACACCGGGGAGCTGTTTTTT. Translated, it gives CASLGQGNTGELFF.